A single sample gave rise to the 3 T cell receptor beta chains below, sequenced in a study of blood T cell repertoires in COVID-19. Produced via immunoSEQ multiplex PCR; TCRdb's table is partial and in-frame only. In the table there are 130,000 to 150,000 clones, roughly 80% of which are singletons. Sequenced material: peripheral blood. The origin of the receptors is a human donor in a cohort sampled during active COVID-19.

CDR3 DNA sequence: TGTGCCAGCTCACCAACGGCGGTAATAGCGGGGATAGAGACCCAGTACTTC. Protein: CASSPTAVIAGIETQYF. This rearrangement joins TRBV18 to TRBJ2-5; TRBD2 matches at 8 bases. The germline CDR1 and CDR2 sequences are KGHSH and LQKENI. CDR3 length: 17 amino acids. Germline trimming cut 2 bases from V and 4 bases from J; bases unmatched to any gene: 12.

V is TRBV18 and J is TRBJ1-2, with unresolved D. This CDR3 has 13 residues. CDR1 is KGHSH and CDR2 is LQKENI in the germline V gene. V was trimmed by 5 bases and J by 7 bases, leaving 14 bases between them. CDR3 DNA: TGTGCCAGCTCATCCGGTGTAAGAGGTGGCTACACCTTC. Its translation is CASSSGVRGGYTF.

J is TRBJ1-1 and V is TRBV29-1; 7 positions match TRBD1. Germline V gene sequence: CDR1 SQVTM, CDR2 ANQGSEA. This CDR3 has 13 amino acids. The trim removed 1 base at V and 4 bases at J, leaving 3 bases unmatched. CDR3: CSVEGQGGTEAFF. CDR3 coding DNA: TGCAGCGTTGAAGGGCAGGGGGGCACTGAAGCTTTCTTT.